These T cell receptor beta chains were read from a single sample in a study of T cells in Graves' hyperthyroidism and ophthalmopathy. MiXCR, applied by TCRdb to the multiplex PCR reads, yields one record per CDR3 protein. The profile shows about 130,000 distinct CDR3 sequences, approximately 20% of them singletons. The sample was blood. The receptors originated from a woman in her forties or fifties with Graves' hyperthyroidism that later progressed to Graves' ophthalmopathy. CDR3s include the opening cysteine and the closing phenylalanine or tryptophan. D genes are given only for firm matches. Not all rows give a size; the values are once, few, many and, for expanded clones, a class.

d_call j_call cdr3_length clone_size v_call cdr3_nt cdr3_aa
NA TRBJ2-7 13 NA TRBV19 TGTGCCAGTAGTACGGCGCCTTCCTACGAGCAGTACTTC CASSTAPSYEQYF
TRBD2 TRBJ2-5 15 NA TRBV28 TGTGCCAGCAGTTCGCTAGCGGGCTTCCAAGAGACCCAGTACTTC CASSSLAGFQETQYF
TRBD1 TRBJ1-3 16 many TRBV27 TGTGCCAGCAGTCTCCGACAGGGGAGTCCAGGAAACACCATATATTTT CASSLRQGSPGNTIYF
NA TRBJ1-3 14 many TRBV18 TGTGCCAGCTCACCACCGGCAGCTGGAAACACCATATATTTT CASSPPAAGNTIYF
NA TRBJ2-1 17 once TRBV6-6 TGTGCCAGCAGTTACTCGGGAGGGGGCGCGGGTTACAATGAGCAGTTCTTC CASSYSGGGAGYNEQFF
TRBD1 TRBJ2-2 15 many TRBV2 TGTGCCAGCAGGCTTCAGGGGGCGGTCACCGGGGAGCTGTTTTTT CASRLQGAVTGELFF
NA TRBJ2-3 12 many TRBV20-1 TGCAGTGGACTAGATCTTACAGATACGCAGTATTTT CSGLDLTDTQYF
NA TRBJ2-1 16 many TRBV2 TGTGCCAGCAGTGTCGGGGCTAGGCCCGACGGCCATGAGCAGTTCTTC CASSVGARPDGHEQFF
TRBD2 TRBJ2-7 14 few TRBV5-1 TGCGCCAGCAGCTTGCGCGGGGGTACCTACGAGCAGTACTTC CASSLRGGTYEQYF
TRBD2 TRBJ2-3 18 many TRBV20-1 TGCAATGCTAGAGATCGGACTAGCGGGAGTTCGAGCACAGATACGCAGTATTTT CNARDRTSGSSSTDTQYF
TRBD1 TRBJ2-3 15 few TRBV2 TGTGCCGGCACCCACCGGGACAGGGCCACAGATACGCAGTATTTT CAGTHRDRATDTQYF
TRBD1 TRBJ2-1 16 NA TRBV5-8 TGTGCCAGCAGCCCCGGGACAGGGGGAACCTACAATGAGCAGTTCTTC CASSPGTGGTYNEQFF
NA TRBJ1-2 13 many TRBV7-8 TGTGCCAGCAGCTTTCAGGGAAACTATGGCTACACCTTC CASSFQGNYGYTF
NA TRBJ2-2 14 NA TRBV12-3/TRBV12-4 TGTGCCAGCAGTTTAGGGGTCTTATCCGGGGAGCTGCTTTTT CASSLGVLSGELLF
NA TRBJ2-3 15 few TRBV19 TGTGCCAGTAGCGTGACCGCTAGCAGCACAGATACGCAGTATTTT CASSVTASSTDTQYF
NA TRBJ1-5 14 few TRBV7-9 TGTGCCAGCAGCTTAATAGGCGTCAATCAGCCCCAGCATTTT CASSLIGVNQPQHF
TRBD1 TRBJ1-3 15 many TRBV6-1 TGTGCCAGCAGTTCCCGGACAGGGTCGGGAAACACCATATATTTT CASSSRTGSGNTIYF
NA TRBJ1-3 15 NA TRBV6-2/TRBV6-3 TGTGCCAGCAGACCACGTGCGGGGACTGGAAACACCATATATTTT CASRPRAGTGNTIYF
NA TRBJ1-6 14 few TRBV19 TGTGCCAGTAGTGTCACAGGCTTCAATTCACCCCTCCACTTT CASSVTGFNSPLHF
NA TRBJ2-7 11 many TRBV3-1 TGTGCCAGCAGCCAGCACTACGAGCAGTACTTC CASSQHYEQYF
NA TRBJ1-6 19 many TRBV7-9 TGTGCCAGCAGCGGAGCCGGGAGAGCAGCGAGCTCCTATAATTCACCCCTCCACTTT CASSGAGRAASSYNSPLHF
NA TRBJ2-5 13 few TRBV28 TGTGCCAGCGGGGGGGGGCCGCGAGAGACCCAGTACTTC CASGGGPRETQYF
TRBD1 TRBJ1-1 13 many TRBV28 TGTGCCAGCAGTACTAGACAGGGGGGAAAAGCTTTCTTT CASSTRQGGKAFF
NA TRBJ2-2 11 NA TRBV20-1 TGCAGTGTTGGGAACACCGGGGAGCTGTTTTTT CSVGNTGELFF
NA TRBJ1-3 18 NA TRBV11-3 TGTGCCAGCAGCTTTGGCCCCGTAGGGCCCTCCTCTGGAAACACCATATATTTT CASSFGPVGPSSGNTIYF
TRBD2 TRBJ2-1 15 many TRBV20-1 TGCAGTGCTTTCCCGTTCGCGGGAGGAGACAATGAGCAGTTCTTC CSAFPFAGGDNEQFF
NA TRBJ2-1 13 few TRBV19 TGTGCCAGTAGTATACAGGTTTACAATGAGCAGTTCTTC CASSIQVYNEQFF
NA TRBJ1-1 16 few TRBV20-1 TGCAGTGCTAGAGAGGACCGTCGGTTCAAGAACACTGAAGCTTTCTTT CSAREDRRFKNTEAFF
NA TRBJ1-5 15 NA TRBV3-1 TGTGCCAGCAGCCAAAATGGGGCGGGCAATCAGCCCCAGCATTTT CASSQNGAGNQPQHF
TRBD2 TRBJ2-5 15 once TRBV28 TGTGCCAGCAGGCCGGTAGCGGGAGTGGGGGAGACCCAGTACTTC CASRPVAGVGETQYF
TRBD2 TRBJ2-1 16 NA TRBV20-1 TGCAGTGCTCCAGTCGCTAGCGGGAGAAGGGGCAATGAGCAGTTCTTC CSAPVASGRRGNEQFF
NA TRBJ2-3 15 many TRBV28 TGTGCCAGCAGTTTACTTGCGGCCAGCACAGATACGCAGTATTTT CASSLLAASTDTQYF
NA TRBJ2-7 13 many TRBV18 TGTGCCAGCTCACCGGCCTCAGGTCGCGAGCAGTACTTC CASSPASGREQYF
NA TRBJ2-7 12 many TRBV3-1 TGTGCCAGCAGCCAAGTTCACTACGAGCAGTACTTC CASSQVHYEQYF
NA TRBJ2-6 17 many TRBV11-2 TGTGCCAGCAGCTTACGGTCCCGCGGCTCTGGGGCCAACGTCCTGACTTTC CASSLRSRGSGANVLTF
TRBD1 TRBJ1-2 14 many TRBV2 TGTGCCAGCAGTGAATTGGGACAGAACTATGGCTACACCTTC CASSELGQNYGYTF
TRBD1 TRBJ1-4 15 many TRBV12-3/TRBV12-4 TGTGCCAGCAGTCGGCGGACAGGGTTGGATGAAAAACTGTTTTTT CASSRRTGLDEKLFF
NA TRBJ2-2 14 NA TRBV9 TGTGCCAGCTCCCGGGAGTCAGCCACCGGGGAGCTGTTTTTT CASSRESATGELFF
NA TRBJ2-7 14 NA TRBV27 TGTGCCAGCAGTTTCATGGGGCCGGGGTACGAGCAGTACTTC CASSFMGPGYEQYF
NA TRBJ1-4 14 few TRBV20-1 TGCAGTGCTCCCGACGGAATTAATAATGAAAAACTGTTTTTT CSAPDGINNEKLFF
TRBD2 TRBJ2-1 16 NA TRBV24-1 TGTGCCACCAGTGGGGCTGACAGCGGGAGAAGCAATGAGCAGTTCTTC CATSGADSGRSNEQFF
NA TRBJ1-3 15 NA TRBV2 TGTGCCAGCAGTGGCGGGGGTACAGCTGGAAACACCATATATTTT CASSGGGTAGNTIYF
TRBD2 TRBJ2-1 17 NA TRBV12-3/TRBV12-4 TGTGCCAGCAGTCCCCAGGGAAGCGGGAGACCCTACAATGAGCAGTTCTTC CASSPQGSGRPYNEQFF
TRBD2 TRBJ2-7 14 many TRBV6-2/TRBV6-3 TGTGCCGCCGGACTAGCGGGTTCTTCCTACGAGCAGTACTTC CAAGLAGSSYEQYF
TRBD2 TRBJ2-1 14 many TRBV7-2 TGTGCCAGCAGCGGGACTAGGGCCTTCGATGAGCAGTTCTTC CASSGTRAFDEQFF